This TCR beta chain appears in the sequencing data of a study of blood T cell repertoires in COVID-19. In the authors' workflow: Nucleated cell number was recorded as an estimate derived from reference gene primer amplification. Some clones are missing from TCRdb's copy, which holds only in-frame ones; the method was immunoSEQ multiplex PCR. D and trimming come from the DNA, and the V and J calls and clone size come from that table. The table shows about 180,000 clones, with around 89% occurring only once. The CDR3 loop spans 15 amino acids. V trimming: 4 bases; J trimming: 0 bases; junction bases outside the gene matches: 4. Germline CDR1 and CDR2: MDHEN and SYDVKM. This clone was seen just once.

The TCR comes from a man between 18 and 35 years old who had recovered from COVID-19. Sequences were obtained from peripheral blood. The gene calls are TRBV28 and TRBJ2-7, with TRBD2 matching over 9 bases. In nucleotides, the CDR3 is TGTGCCAGCAGTTCTCCTAGCGGGGCCTCCTACGAGCAGTACTTC. Translated, it gives CASSSPSGASYEQYF.